This T cell receptor beta chain was captured in a study of T cell repertoires in cytomegalovirus infection (dated 2019 in TCRdb). At the level of the whole study: Because public TCR beta signatures pointed to carriage of CMV infection together with the matching HLA type, the HLA type of each donor mattered for the analysis. The full study reports these points: In both this cohort and an independent cohort of approximately 350 donors, the cumulative frequency of public TCR beta family members distinguished carriers of CMV infection plus the relevant HLA type. The ex vivo response was dominated by HLA-C-restricted CMV-specific TCR beta clonotypes, which also provided the single most frequent clonotype in two of eight donors.

The sample was run on an Illumina HiSeq 1500. Starting from the raw public reads, TCRdb applied fastp trimming at Q25, assembled clones with MiXCR and retained in-frame beta chains. When rows share a CDR3 protein, they turn into one entry using the most common DNA and genes. In this sample the table shows almost 300,000 distinct CDR3 sequences, about a tenth of which occur a single time. About 2.3% of the sample rests with the top ten. This clonotype was seen more than once but under ten times. The antigen this receptor binds is unknown. Germline is not matched at one junction end, which may reflect a read error. Sequenced: PBMCs. This clonotype was sampled from a human donor in good health (CMV status not recorded). Some clones in this sample may be carry-over from other donors' samples.

The DNA sequence is as follows: TGTGCCAGCAGTGAAGAGGGGGTAGTCAAAAACATTCACTTC. It translates as CASSEEGVVKNIHF. The chain is made from TRBV2 and TRBJ2-4; matching of 6 bases hints at TRBD1 as the D gene. The germline V gene gives CDR1 as SNHLY and CDR2 as FYNNEI. The CDR3 covers 14 residues, taking in both the cysteine and the phenylalanine. Just the 42-base CDR3 DNA is kept, in frame starting at base 1.